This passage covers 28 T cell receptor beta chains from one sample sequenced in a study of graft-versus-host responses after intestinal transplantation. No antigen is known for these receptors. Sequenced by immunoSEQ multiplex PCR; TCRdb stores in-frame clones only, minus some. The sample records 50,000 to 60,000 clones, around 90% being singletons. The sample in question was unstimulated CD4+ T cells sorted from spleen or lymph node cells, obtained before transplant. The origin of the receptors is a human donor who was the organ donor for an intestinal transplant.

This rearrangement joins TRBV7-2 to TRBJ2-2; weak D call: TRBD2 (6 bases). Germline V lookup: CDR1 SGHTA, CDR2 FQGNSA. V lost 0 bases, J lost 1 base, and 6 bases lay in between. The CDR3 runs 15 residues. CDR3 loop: CASSLAGGNTGELFF. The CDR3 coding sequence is TGTGCCAGCAGCTTAGCGGGAGGGAACACCGGGGAGCTGTTTTTT.

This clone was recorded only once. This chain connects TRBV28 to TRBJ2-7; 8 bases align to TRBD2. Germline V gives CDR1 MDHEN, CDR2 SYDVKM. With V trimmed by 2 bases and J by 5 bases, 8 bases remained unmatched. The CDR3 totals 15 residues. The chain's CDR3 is CASSLPGGIHHEQYF. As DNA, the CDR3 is TGTGCCAGCAGTTTACCGGGAGGGATCCACCACGAGCAGTACTTC.

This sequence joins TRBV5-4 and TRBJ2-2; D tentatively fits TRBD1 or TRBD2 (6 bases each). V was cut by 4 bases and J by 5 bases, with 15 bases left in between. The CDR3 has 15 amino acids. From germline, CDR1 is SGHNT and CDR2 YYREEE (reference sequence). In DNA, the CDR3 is TGTGCCAGCAGCCCGGACTACAGGGCTACCGGGGAGCTGTTTTTT. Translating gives CASSPDYRATGELFF.

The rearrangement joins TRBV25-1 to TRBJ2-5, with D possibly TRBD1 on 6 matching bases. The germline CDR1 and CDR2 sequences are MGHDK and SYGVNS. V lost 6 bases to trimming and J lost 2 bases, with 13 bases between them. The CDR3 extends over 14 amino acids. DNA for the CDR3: TGTGCCAGCAGCCCAGGGGCTCTACAAGAGACCCAGTACTTC. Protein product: CASSPGALQETQYF.

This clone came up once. In DNA form, the CDR3 reads TGTGCCAGCAGCGCCAGGACTAGCGGGTACAATGAGCAGTTCTTC. This sequence encodes CASSARTSGYNEQFF. The V call is TRBV7-9, the J call TRBJ2-1, with TRBD2 identical over 11 bases. The CDR3 length is 15 residues. V was clipped by 5 bases and J by 4 bases; unmatched bases: 4. The germline V gene has CDR1 SEHNR and CDR2 FQNEAQ (reference sequence).

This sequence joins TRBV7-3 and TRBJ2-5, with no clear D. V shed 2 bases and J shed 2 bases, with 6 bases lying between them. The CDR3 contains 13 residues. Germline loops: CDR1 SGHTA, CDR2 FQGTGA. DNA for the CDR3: TGTGCCAGCAGCTTAGGGATACAAGAGACCCAGTACTTC. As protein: CASSLGIQETQYF.

The CDR3 here is CASSLFMGTSGTGELFF. The CDR3 region has the DNA TGTGCCAGCAGCTTATTTATGGGGACTAGCGGCACCGGGGAGCTGTTTTTT. J is TRBJ2-2 and V is TRBV7-9; 11 positions match TRBD2. J was trimmed by 4 bases and V by 2 bases; bases with no gene match: 6. The CDR3 spans 17 residues. Germline CDR1 and CDR2: SEHNR and FQNEAQ (reference sequence).

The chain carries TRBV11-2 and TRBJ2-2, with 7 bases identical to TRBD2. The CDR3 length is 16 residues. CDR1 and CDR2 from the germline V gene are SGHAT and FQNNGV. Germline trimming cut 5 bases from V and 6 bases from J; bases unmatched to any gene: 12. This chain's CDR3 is CASSTWTRRRSGELFF. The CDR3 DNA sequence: TGTGCCAGCAGCACCTGGACTAGGCGTCGCTCCGGGGAGCTGTTTTTT.

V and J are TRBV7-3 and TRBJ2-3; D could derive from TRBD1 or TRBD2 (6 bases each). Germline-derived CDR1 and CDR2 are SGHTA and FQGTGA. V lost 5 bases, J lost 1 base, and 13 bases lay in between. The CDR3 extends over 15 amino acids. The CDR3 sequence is CASSPLGGGTDTQYF. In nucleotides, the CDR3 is TGTGCCAGCAGCCCACTGGGGGGCGGCACAGATACGCAGTATTTT.

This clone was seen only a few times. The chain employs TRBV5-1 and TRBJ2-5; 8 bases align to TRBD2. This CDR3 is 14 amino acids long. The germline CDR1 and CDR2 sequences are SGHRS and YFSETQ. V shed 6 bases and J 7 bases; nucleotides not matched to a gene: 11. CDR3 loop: CASTGSGSEGTQYF. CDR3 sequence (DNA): TGCGCCAGCACGGGGAGCGGGAGCGAGGGGACCCAGTACTTC.

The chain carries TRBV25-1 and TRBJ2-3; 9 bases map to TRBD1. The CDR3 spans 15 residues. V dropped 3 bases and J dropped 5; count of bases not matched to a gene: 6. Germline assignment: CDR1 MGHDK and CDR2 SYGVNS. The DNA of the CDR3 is TGTGCCAGCAGTGAGGGACAGGGCGGATTAGATACGCAGTATTTT. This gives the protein CASSEGQGGLDTQYF.

The CDR3 sequence: CASSLRLAGKQETQYF. DNA of the CDR3: TGTGCCAGCAGCCTCAGGCTAGCGGGGAAACAAGAGACCCAGTACTTC. J is TRBJ2-5 and V is TRBV5-8, with 9 bases that match TRBD2. With V trimmed by 4 bases and J by 2 bases, 9 bases remained unmatched. The CDR3 is made up of 16 amino acids. Germline lookup yields CDR1 SGHTS and CDR2 YDEGEE.

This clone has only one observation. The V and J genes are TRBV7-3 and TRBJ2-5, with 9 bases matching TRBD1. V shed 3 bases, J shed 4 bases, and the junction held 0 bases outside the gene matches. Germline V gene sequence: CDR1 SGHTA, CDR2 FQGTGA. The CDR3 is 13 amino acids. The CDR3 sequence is CASSLDRGETQYF. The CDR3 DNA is TGTGCCAGCAGCTTGGACAGGGGAGAGACCCAGTACTTC.

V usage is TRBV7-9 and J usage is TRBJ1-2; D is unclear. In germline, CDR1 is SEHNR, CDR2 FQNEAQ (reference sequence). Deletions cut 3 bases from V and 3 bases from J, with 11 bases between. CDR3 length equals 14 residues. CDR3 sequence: CASSFGDFDYGYTF. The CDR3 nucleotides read TGTGCCAGCAGCTTTGGGGATTTTGACTATGGCTACACCTTC.

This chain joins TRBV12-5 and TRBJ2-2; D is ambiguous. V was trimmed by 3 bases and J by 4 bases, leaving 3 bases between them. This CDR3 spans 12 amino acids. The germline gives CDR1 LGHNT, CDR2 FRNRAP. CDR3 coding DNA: TGTGCTAGTGGTTTAGGCACCGGGGAGCTGTTTTTT. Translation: CASGLGTGELFF.

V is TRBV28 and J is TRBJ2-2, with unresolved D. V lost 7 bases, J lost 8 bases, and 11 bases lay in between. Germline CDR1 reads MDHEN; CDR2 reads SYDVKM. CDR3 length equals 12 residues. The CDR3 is CASKLRMGELFF. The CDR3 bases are TGTGCCAGCAAACTTCGGATGGGGGAGCTGTTTTTT.

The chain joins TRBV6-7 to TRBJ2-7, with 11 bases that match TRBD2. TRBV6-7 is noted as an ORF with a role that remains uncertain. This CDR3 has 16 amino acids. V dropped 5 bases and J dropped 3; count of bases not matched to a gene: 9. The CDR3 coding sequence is TGTGCCAGCAGTCCCACTAGCGGGAGAGAAAACTACGAGCAGTACTTC. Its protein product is CASSPTSGRENYEQYF.

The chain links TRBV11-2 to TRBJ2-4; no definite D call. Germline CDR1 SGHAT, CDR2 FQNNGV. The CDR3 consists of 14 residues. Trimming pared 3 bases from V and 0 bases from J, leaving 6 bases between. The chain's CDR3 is CASSFTIAKNIQYF. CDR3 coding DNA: TGTGCCAGCAGCTTCACAATAGCCAAAAACATTCAGTACTTC.

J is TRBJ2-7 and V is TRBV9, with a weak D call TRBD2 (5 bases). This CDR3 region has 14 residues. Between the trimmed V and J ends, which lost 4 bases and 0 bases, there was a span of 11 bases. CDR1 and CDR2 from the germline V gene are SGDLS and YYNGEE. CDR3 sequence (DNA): TGTGCCAGCAGCCTGAGCGGAAACTCCTACGAGCAGTACTTC. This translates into CASSLSGNSYEQYF.

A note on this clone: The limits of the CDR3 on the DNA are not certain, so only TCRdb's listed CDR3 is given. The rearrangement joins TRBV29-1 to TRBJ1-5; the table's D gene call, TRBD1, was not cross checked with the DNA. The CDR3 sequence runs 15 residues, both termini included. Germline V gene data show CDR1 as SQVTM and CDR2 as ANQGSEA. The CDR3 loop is CSVALGTGDNQPRHF.

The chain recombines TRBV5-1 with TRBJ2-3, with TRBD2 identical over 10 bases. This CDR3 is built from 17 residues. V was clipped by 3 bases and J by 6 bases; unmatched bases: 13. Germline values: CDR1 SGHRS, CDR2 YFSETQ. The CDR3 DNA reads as TGCGCCAGCAGCTCACAAGCGGGAGGGCCGTTAGCTGATACGCAGTATTTT. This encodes CASSSQAGGPLADTQYF.

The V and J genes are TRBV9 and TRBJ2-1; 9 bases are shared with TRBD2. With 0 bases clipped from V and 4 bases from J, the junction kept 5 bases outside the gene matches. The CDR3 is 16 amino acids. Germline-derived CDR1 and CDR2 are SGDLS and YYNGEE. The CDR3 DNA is TGTGCCAGCAGCGTAGGGCGGGAGGGAAGGTACAATGAGCAGTTCTTC. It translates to CASSVGREGRYNEQFF.

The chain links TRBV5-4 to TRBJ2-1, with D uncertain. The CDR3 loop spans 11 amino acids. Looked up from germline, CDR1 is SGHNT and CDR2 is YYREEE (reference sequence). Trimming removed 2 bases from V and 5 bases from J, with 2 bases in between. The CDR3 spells CASSFNNEQFF. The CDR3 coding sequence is TGTGCCAGCAGCTTCAACAATGAGCAGTTCTTC.

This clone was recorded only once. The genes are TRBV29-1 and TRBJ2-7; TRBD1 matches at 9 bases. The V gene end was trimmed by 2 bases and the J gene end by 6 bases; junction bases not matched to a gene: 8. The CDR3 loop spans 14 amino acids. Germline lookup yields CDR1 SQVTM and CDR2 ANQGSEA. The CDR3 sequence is CSVESGTGLSEQYF. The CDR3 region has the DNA TGCAGCGTTGAATCCGGGACAGGGTTGTCCGAGCAGTACTTC.

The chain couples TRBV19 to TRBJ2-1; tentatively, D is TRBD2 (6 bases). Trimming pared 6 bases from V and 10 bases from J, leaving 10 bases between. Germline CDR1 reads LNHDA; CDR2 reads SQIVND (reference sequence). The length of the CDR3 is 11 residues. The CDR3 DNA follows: TGTGCCAGTAGATGGGCGGGGGAGCAGTTCTTC. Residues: CASRWAGEQFF.

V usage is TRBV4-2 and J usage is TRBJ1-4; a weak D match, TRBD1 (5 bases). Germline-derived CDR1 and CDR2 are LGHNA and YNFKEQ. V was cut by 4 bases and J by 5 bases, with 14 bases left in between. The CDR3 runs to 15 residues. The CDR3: CASSPLGTGNEKLFF. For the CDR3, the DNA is TGTGCCAGCAGCCCGCTGGGGACCGGCAATGAAAAACTGTTTTTT.

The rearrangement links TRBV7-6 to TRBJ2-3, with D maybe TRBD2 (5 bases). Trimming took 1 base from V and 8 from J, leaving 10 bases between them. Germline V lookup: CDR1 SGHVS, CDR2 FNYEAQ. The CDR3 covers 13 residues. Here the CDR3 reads CASSLGGSSTQYF. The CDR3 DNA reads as TGTGCCAGCAGCTTAGGAGGGAGTAGTACGCAGTATTTT.

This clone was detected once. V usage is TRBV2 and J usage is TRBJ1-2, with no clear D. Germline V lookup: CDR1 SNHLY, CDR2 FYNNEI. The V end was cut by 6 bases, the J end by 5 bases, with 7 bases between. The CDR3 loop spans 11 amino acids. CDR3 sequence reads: CASRVGYGYTF. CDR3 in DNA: TGTGCCAGCAGGGTGGGGTATGGCTACACCTTC.